This passage covers 9 T cell receptor beta chains from one sample sequenced in a study of blood T cell repertoires in COVID-19. Some clones are missing from TCRdb's copy, which holds only in-frame ones; the method was immunoSEQ multiplex PCR. Of 300,000 or so clones in the sample, approximately 91% were seen once. Sample: peripheral blood. These receptors originate from a woman aged 30 to 39 with COVID-19, enrolled during active disease.

The chain links TRBV2 to TRBJ1-1; D ambiguous. The CDR3 totals 14 residues. Germline CDR1 reads SNHLY; CDR2 reads FYNNEI. Trimming left V 4 bases short and J 7 bases short, with 16 bases between. The CDR3 region has the DNA TGTGCCAGCAGTGGGGTCCGAGGAGGCGGTGAAGCTTTCTTT. Protein product: CASSGVRGGGEAFF.

This clone was seen a single time. The chain carries TRBV6-5 and TRBJ1-1; D not certain. V was cut by 0 bases and J by 7 bases, with 9 bases left in between. The CDR3 has 13 amino acids. The germline gives CDR1 MNHEY, CDR2 SVGAGI. The CDR3 DNA reads as TGTGCCAGCAGTTACTCGTTGGCGGGTGAAGCTTTCTTT. Amino acids: CASSYSLAGEAFF.

The rearrangement uses TRBV5-1 and TRBJ1-1; the D gene is possibly TRBD1 (5 bases). V dropped 4 bases and J dropped 5 bases, with 12 bases sitting between them. Germline V gene lookup returns CDR1 SGHRS and CDR2 YFSETQ. This CDR3 contains 13 residues. This chain's CDR3 is CASSVWGETEAFF. As DNA, the CDR3 is TGCGCCAGCAGCGTTTGGGGGGAGACTGAAGCTTTCTTT.

The chain is built from TRBV10-1 and TRBJ2-2, with D unclear. Germline V gene sequence: CDR1 WNHNN, CDR2 SYGVQD (reference sequence). This CDR3 has 12 residues. The ends were cut back, 6 bases at V and 3 bases at J, with 5 bases in the middle. Here the CDR3 DNA reads TGCGCCAGCAGCCCATACACCGGGGAGCTGTTTTTT. Translated, it gives CASSPYTGELFF.

CDR3 residues: CASSEQGAGQGSSPLHF. CDR3 coding DNA: TGTGCCAGCAGTGAGCAGGGAGCAGGACAGGGTAGTTCACCCCTCCACTTT. The V call is TRBV2, the J call TRBJ1-6; TRBD1 matches at 8 bases. CDR1 and CDR2 (germline): SNHLY, FYNNEI. V lost 3 bases to trimming and J lost 9 bases; unmatched junction nucleotides: 13. This CDR3 has 17 amino acids.

This chain uses TRBV29-1 with TRBJ1-1; 9 bases are a match to TRBD1. Germline assignment: CDR1 SQVTM and CDR2 ANQGSEA. The CDR3 has 14 residues. V dropped 3 bases and J dropped 4; count of bases not matched to a gene: 6. The CDR3 DNA reads TGCAGCGTTGAGAAGACAGGGGGGATCACTGAAGCTTTCTTT. Encoded protein: CSVEKTGGITEAFF.

The CDR3 sequence is CATSSFETERGYGYTF. CDR3 bases: TGTGCCACCAGCAGTTTCGAGACAGAGCGGGGCTATGGCTACACCTTC. This chain uses TRBV15 with TRBJ1-2; TRBD1 is a possible D gene (5 bases). Germline V gene lookup returns CDR1 LNHNV and CDR2 YYDKDF (reference sequence). The V and J ends lost 3 bases and 4 bases respectively, with 18 bases between them. CDR3 size: 16 residues.

This chain links TRBV30 with TRBJ2-1; 9 nucleotides align to TRBD1. Per the germline V gene, CDR1 is GTSNPN and CDR2 is SVGIG (reference sequence). This CDR3 contains 15 residues. After removal of 4 bases from V and 4 bases from J, the junction contained 8 bases not matched to a gene. The CDR3 DNA reads TGTGCCTGGAACTACCGGGACAGGGAATACAATGAGCAGTTCTTC. Translated, it gives CAWNYRDREYNEQFF. Filled out from reference TRBV30 and TRBJ2-1, the complete variable domain reads SQTIHQWPATLVQPVGSPLSLECTVEGTSNPNLYWYRQAAGRGLQLLFYSVGIGQISSEVPQNLSASRPQDRQFILSSKKLLLSDSGFYLCAWNYRDREYNEQFFGPGTRLTVL.

The genes are TRBV28 and TRBJ2-5; 11 nucleotides align to TRBD2. J was trimmed by 1 base and V by 5 bases; bases with no gene match: 15. Germline V gene sequence: CDR1 MDHEN, CDR2 SYDVKM. This CDR3 has 19 amino acids. CDR3 amino acids: CASSTRGSGRVTIQETQYF. CDR3 DNA: TGTGCCAGCAGTACCCGGGGTAGCGGGAGGGTTACTATCCAAGAGACCCAGTACTTC.